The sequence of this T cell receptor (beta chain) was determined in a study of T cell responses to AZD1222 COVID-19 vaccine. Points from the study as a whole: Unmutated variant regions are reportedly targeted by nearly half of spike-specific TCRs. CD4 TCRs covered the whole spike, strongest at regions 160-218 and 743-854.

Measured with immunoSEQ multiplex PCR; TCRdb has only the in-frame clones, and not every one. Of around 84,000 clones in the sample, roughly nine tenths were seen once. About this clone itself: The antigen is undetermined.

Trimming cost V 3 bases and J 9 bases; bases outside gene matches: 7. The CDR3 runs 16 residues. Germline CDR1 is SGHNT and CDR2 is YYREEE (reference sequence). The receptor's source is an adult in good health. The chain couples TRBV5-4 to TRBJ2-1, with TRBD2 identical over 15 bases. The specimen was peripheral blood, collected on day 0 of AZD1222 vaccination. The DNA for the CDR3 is TGTGCCAGCAGCTCCGGACTAGCGGGAGGGCATGGTGAGCAGTTCTTC. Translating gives CASSSGLAGGHGEQFF.